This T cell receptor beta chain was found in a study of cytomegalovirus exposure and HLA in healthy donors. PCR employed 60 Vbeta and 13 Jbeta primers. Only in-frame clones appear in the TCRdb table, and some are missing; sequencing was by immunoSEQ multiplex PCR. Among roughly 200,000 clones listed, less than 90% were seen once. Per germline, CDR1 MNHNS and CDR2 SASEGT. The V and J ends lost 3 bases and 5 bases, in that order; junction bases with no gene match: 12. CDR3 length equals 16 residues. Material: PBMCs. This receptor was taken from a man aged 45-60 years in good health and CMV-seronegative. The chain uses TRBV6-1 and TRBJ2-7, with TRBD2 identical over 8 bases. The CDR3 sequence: CASSEFGGGTMNEQYF. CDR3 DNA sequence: TGTGCCAGCAGTGAGTTCGGGGGGGGAACCATGAACGAGCAGTACTTC.